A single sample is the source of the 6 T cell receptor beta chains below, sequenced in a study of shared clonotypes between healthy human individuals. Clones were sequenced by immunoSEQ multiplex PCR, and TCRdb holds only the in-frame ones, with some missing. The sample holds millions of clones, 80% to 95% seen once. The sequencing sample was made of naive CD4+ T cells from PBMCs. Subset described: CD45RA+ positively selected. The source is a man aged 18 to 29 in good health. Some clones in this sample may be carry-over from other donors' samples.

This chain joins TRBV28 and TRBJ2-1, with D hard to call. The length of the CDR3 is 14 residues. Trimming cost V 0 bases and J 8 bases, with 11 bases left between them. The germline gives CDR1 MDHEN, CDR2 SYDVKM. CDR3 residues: CASSLWSKDHEQFF. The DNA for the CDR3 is TGTGCCAGCAGTTTATGGAGTAAGGACCATGAGCAGTTCTTC.

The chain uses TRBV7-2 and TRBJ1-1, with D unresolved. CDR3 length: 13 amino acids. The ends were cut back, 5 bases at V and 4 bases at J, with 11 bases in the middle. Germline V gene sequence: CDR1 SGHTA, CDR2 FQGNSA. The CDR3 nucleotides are TGTGCCAGCAGCCTATACGAGAGCACTGAAGCTTTCTTT. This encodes CASSLYESTEAFF.

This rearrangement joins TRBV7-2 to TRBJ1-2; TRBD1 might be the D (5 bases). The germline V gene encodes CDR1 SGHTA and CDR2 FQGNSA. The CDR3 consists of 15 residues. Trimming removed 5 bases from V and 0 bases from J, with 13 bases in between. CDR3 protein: CASSPTDDTNYGYTF. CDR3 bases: TGTGCCAGCAGCCCGACAGACGATACTAACTATGGCTACACCTTC.

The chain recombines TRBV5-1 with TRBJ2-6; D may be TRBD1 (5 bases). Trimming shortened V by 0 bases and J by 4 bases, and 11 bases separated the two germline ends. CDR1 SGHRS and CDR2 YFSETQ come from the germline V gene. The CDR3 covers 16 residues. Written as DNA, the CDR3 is TGCGCCAGCAGCTTGGATGGGGCCAGGGGGGCCAACGTCCTGACTTTC. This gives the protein CASSLDGARGANVLTF. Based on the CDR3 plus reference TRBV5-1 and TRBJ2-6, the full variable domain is KAGVTQTPRYLIKTRGQQVTLSCSPISGHRSVSWYQQTPGQGLQFLFEYFSETQRNKGNFPGRFSGRQFSNSRSEMNVSTLELGDSALYLCASSLDGARGANVLTFGAGSRLTVL.

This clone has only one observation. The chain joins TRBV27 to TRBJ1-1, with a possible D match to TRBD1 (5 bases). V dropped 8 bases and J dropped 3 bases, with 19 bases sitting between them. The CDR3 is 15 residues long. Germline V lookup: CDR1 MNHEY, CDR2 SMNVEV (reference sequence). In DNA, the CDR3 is TGTGCCAGCTTCCGACAGCCGGGACGGTACACTGAAGCTTTCTTT. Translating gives CASFRQPGRYTEAFF.

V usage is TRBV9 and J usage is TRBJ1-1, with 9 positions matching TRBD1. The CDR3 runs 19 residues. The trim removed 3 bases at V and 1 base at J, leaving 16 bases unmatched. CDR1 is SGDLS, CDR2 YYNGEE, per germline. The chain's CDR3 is CASSAQHLGTGWGNTEAFF. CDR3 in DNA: TGTGCCAGCAGCGCCCAACACTTAGGGACAGGGTGGGGGAACACTGAAGCTTTCTTT.